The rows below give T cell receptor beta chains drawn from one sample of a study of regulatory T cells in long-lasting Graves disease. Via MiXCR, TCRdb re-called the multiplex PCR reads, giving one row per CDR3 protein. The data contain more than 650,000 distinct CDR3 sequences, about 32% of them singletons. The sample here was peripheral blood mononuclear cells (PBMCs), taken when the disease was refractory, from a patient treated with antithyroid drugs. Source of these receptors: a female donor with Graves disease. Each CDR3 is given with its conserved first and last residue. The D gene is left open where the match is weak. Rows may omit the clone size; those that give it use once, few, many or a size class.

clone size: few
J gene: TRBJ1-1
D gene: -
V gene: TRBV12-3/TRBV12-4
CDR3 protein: CASSRGIGAVNTEAFF
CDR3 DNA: TGTGCCAGCAGCCGGGGGATTGGTGCAGTGAACACTGAAGCTTTCTTT

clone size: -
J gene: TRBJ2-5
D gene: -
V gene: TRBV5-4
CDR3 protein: CASSPPVGETQYF
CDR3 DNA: TGTGCCAGCAGTCCTCCGGTGGGGGAGACCCAGTACTTC

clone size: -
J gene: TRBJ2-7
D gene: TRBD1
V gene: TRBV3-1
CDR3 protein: CASSPGTGKRYF
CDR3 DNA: TGTGCCAGCAGCCCTGGGACAGGGAAGAGGTACTTC

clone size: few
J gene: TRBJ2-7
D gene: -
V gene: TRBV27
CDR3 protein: CASSPRFSPGKMYEQYF
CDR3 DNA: TGTGCCAGCAGTCCCCGTTTTAGCCCCGGGAAGATGTACGAGCAGTACTTC

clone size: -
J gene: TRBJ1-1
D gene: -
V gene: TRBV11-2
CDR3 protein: CASSLDGAWGRAEAFF
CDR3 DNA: TGTGCCAGCAGCTTAGACGGGGCCTGGGGTCGCGCTGAAGCTTTCTTT

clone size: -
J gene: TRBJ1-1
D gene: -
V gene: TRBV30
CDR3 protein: CAWSAGQMNTEAFF
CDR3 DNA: TGTGCCTGGAGTGCCGGACAGATGAACACTGAAGCTTTCTTT

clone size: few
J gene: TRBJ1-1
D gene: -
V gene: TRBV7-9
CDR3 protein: CASSSPDGVSTEAFF
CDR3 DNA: TGTGCCAGCAGCTCACCGGACGGAGTAAGCACTGAAGCTTTCTTT

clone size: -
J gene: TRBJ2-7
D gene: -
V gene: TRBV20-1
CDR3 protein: CSARPGVIRARNEQYF
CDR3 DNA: TGCAGTGCTAGACCCGGGGTAATCAGGGCTAGGAACGAGCAGTACTTC

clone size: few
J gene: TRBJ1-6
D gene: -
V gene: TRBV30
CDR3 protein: CAWSLLEIGNSPLHF
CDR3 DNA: TGTGCCTGGAGTTTACTTGAGATAGGGAATTCACCCCTCCACTTT

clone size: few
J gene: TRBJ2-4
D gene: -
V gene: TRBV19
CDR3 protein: CASSPQGSTDAKNIQYF
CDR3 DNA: TGTGCCAGTAGTCCGCAGGGATCTACGGACGCCAAAAACATTCAGTACTTC

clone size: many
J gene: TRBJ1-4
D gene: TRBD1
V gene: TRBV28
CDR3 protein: CASSYQGAANEKLFF
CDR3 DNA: TGTGCCAGCAGTTACCAGGGGGCGGCTAATGAAAAACTGTTTTTT

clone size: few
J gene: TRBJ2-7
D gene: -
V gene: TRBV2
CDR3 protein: CASSAGPYDEQYF
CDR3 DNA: TGTGCCAGCAGTGCGGGTCCGTATGACGAGCAGTACTTC

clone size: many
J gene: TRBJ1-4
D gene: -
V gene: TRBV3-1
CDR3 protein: CASSQEGGTEKLFF
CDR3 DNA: TGTGCCAGCAGCCAAGAAGGAGGGACCGAAAAACTGTTTTTT

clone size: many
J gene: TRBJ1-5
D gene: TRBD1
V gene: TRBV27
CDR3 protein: CASSVGQGFNQPQHF
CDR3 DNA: TGTGCCAGCAGTGTCGGACAGGGTTTCAATCAGCCCCAGCATTTT

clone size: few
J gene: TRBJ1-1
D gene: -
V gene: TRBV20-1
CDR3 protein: CSAAQSMNTEAFF
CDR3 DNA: TGCAGTGCCGCCCAAAGCATGAACACTGAAGCTTTCTTT

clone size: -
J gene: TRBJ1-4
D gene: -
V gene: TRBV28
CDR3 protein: CASTRSWGEKLFF
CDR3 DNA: TGTGCCAGCACCCGGTCTTGGGGTGAAAAACTGTTTTTT

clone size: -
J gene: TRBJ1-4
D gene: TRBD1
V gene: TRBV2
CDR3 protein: CASRGDRGNEKLFF
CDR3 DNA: TGTGCCAGCAGGGGGGACAGGGGAAATGAAAAACTGTTTTTT

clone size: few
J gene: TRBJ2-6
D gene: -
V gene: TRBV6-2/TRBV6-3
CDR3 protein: CATSAGSGANVLTF
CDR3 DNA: TGTGCCACCTCGGCGGGCTCTGGGGCCAACGTCCTGACTTTC

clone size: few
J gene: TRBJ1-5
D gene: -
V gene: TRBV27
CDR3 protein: CASSFFNQPQHF
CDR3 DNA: TGTGCCAGCAGTTTTTTCAATCAGCCCCAGCATTTT

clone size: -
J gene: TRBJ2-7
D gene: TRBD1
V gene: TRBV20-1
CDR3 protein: CSATGQGRSYEQYF
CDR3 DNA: TGCAGTGCTACCGGACAGGGGAGGTCCTACGAGCAGTACTTC

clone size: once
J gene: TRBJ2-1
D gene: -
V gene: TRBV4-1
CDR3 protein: CASSQDQVSGNYNEQFF
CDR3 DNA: TGCGCCAGCAGCCAAGATCAAGTTAGCGGAAACTACAATGAGCAGTTCTTC

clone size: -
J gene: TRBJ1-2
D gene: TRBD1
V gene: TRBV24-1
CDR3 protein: CATNRWTGLTGHTF
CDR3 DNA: TGTGCCACCAACCGGTGGACAGGGCTTACCGGCCACACCTTC